Listed below are T cell receptor beta chains from one sample, sequenced in a study of cytomegalovirus exposure and HLA in healthy donors. This table comes from immunoSEQ multiplex PCR, and its TCRdb copy is limited to in-frame clones, with some not included. The table lists 150,000 to 200,000 clones, 75% to 90% of them singletons, with 1.5% to 2% in the top ten. The sequenced sample consisted of PBMCs. These TCRs come from a human donor in good health. The conserved cysteine and the conserved F or W are not part of the CDR3 here. Fields, in order: V gene, J gene, CDR3 protein.

>TRBV6-5|TRBJ2-7
ASSYSHFGGGSEQY
>TRBV27|TRBJ1-4
ASRRANEKLF
>TRBV11-1|TRBJ2-5
ASTPLAGGPTQY
>TRBV27|TRBJ1-6
ASSQYSPSGGTNSPLH
>TRBV5-1|TRBJ2-2
ASSGTSGGASYTGELF
>TRBV7-6|TRBJ1-6
ASSLSAGFGSPLH
>TRBV7-2|TRBJ1-1
ASSLDQGRTEAF
>TRBV7-8|TRBJ2-4
ASSLVGEDIQY
>TRBV10-2|TRBJ2-1
ASRPSGGVEQF
>TRBV9|TRBJ1-5
ASSASGGRQPQH
>TRBV4-1|TRBJ1-3
ASSQNAEDHTIY
>TRBV4-1|TRBJ1-1
ASSRGLEETEAF
>TRBV28|TRBJ2-1
ASTPGTLNEQF
>TRBV28|TRBJ1-1
ASRGESPGLAF
>TRBV13|TRBJ1-1
ASSHAGVSTEAF
>TRBV5-1|TRBJ2-3
ASRRVGQTDTQY
>TRBV7-7|TRBJ1-3
ASSLATGAGNTIY
>TRBV6-5|TRBJ2-7
ASSSDRITGEQY
>TRBV7-2|TRBJ1-6
ASSLGGGALNSPLH
>TRBV7-2|TRBJ2-3
ASSSRGGLAGGTDTQY
>TRBV7-2|TRBJ1-2
ASSLEVPGAGYT
>TRBV15|TRBJ1-5
ATNGRGGGQPQH
>TRBV11-3|TRBJ1-6
ASSPAFDSYSPLH
>TRBV7-2|TRBJ1-2
ASSALRGNYGYT
>TRBV2|TRBJ1-1
ASRVSWGGTEAF
>TRBV6-5|TRBJ2-7
ASSTRDYSYEQY
>TRBV6-5|TRBJ2-7
ASSFRDRGFDEQY
>TRBV7-9|TRBJ1-5
SSSSQPPGTRGNQPQH
>TRBV18|TRBJ2-1
ASSPPKQSSYNEQF
>TRBV7-9|TRBJ2-1
ASSPRDNEQF
>TRBV5-1|TRBJ2-5
ASSQGQEPGETQY
>TRBV5-1|TRBJ2-7
ASSDGQGPDEQY
>TRBV27|TRBJ2-5
ASSFSSGGTQETQY
>TRBV27|TRBJ1-1
ASARAGTVTEAF
>TRBV4-2|TRBJ2-7
ASSQAGGQSYEQY
>TRBV7-6|TRBJ1-4
ASSLNGEVEKLF
>TRBV7-9|TRBJ2-7
ASSYGQGALDEQY
>TRBV7-6|TRBJ1-1
ASRRGMNTEAF
>TRBV7-2|TRBJ2-7
ASSLAAEQY
>TRBV9|TRBJ2-3
ASSTLAGVTDTQY
>TRBV14|TRBJ1-3
ASSPRDYTIY